These 18 T cell receptor beta chains were sequenced from one sample in a study of blood T cell repertoires in COVID-19. Libraries were prepared by immunoSEQ multiplex PCR; TCRdb keeps only in-frame clonotypes and omits some of them. The sample carries around 200,000 clones, more than 80% recorded once. The sequenced material came from peripheral blood. These TCRs come from a woman aged 25-40 years with COVID-19, enrolled during active disease.

The gene calls are TRBV7-7 and TRBJ2-2; TRBD1 matches at 10 bases. The CDR3 sequence is 15 residues long. Germline V CDR1 and CDR2: SSHAT, FNYEAQ (reference sequence). V shed 5 bases, J shed 3 bases, and the junction held 3 bases outside the gene matches. CDR3 sequence (DNA): TGTGCCAGCAGCAAAGGGACAGGGGACACCGGGGAGCTGTTTTTT. This encodes CASSKGTGDTGELFF.

The chain employs TRBV13 and TRBJ2-5; TRBD1 aligns across 7 bases. V shed 2 bases and J 2 bases; nucleotides not matched to a gene: 2. The CDR3 runs 14 residues. Germline lookup yields CDR1 PRHDT and CDR2 FYEKMQ (reference sequence). The CDR3 DNA reads TGTGCCAGCAGCTTAAGACAGGGACAAGAGACCCAGTACTTC. As protein: CASSLRQGQETQYF.

The CDR3 protein is CASSSREANTIYF. Written as DNA, the CDR3 is TGTGCCAGCAGCTCCAGGGAGGCGAACACCATATATTTT. V and J are TRBV7-6 and TRBJ1-3; D perhaps matches TRBD1 (5 bases). Germline V gives CDR1 SGHVS, CDR2 FNYEAQ. V lost 4 bases and J lost 7, with 11 bases in between. The CDR3 runs 13 residues.

This rearrangement joins TRBV7-9 to TRBJ2-5, with D hard to call. The V end was cut by 1 base, the J end by 0 bases, with 6 bases between. Germline lookup yields CDR1 SEHNR and CDR2 FQNEAQ (reference sequence). The length of the CDR3 is 14 residues. CDR3 loop: CASSLVRYQETQYF. The CDR3, as DNA: TGTGCCAGCAGCTTAGTACGGTACCAAGAGACCCAGTACTTC.

The chain employs TRBV19 and TRBJ2-4; 7 nucleotides align to TRBD1. CDR3 length equals 14 residues. Unmatched junction bases numbered 5, after V lost 5 bases and J lost 4 bases. Germline V lookup: CDR1 LNHDA, CDR2 SQIVND (reference sequence). The CDR3, as DNA: TGTGCCAGTAGTTCAACGGGACAGAAAAACATTCAGTACTTC. It yields the protein CASSSTGQKNIQYF.

The gene calls are TRBV30 and TRBJ2-4; 10 nucleotides agree with TRBD1. Per the germline V gene, CDR1 is GTSNPN and CDR2 is SVGIG (reference sequence). V lost 4 bases and J lost 0; bases outside the gene matches: 9. The CDR3 is 17 residues long. In DNA, the CDR3 is TGTGCCTGGAAGGGACAGGGGACGCCTCTAGCCAAAAACATTCAGTACTTC. Translation gives CAWKGQGTPLAKNIQYF. Complete variable domain (other parts from reference TRBV30 and TRBJ2-4): SQTIHQWPATLVQPVGSPLSLECTVEGTSNPNLYWYRQAAGRGLQLLFYSVGIGQISSEVPQNLSASRPQDRQFILSSKKLLLSDSGFYLCAWKGQGTPLAKNIQYFGAGTRLSVL.

The chain links TRBV27 to TRBJ1-1; weak D call: TRBD1 (6 bases). CDR1 and CDR2 (germline): MNHEY, SMNVEV (reference sequence). V was shortened by 10 bases and J by 5 bases, with 20 bases between the two germline ends. The CDR3 has 14 amino acids. The CDR3 spells CATLKGGAGTEAFF. The CDR3 bases are TGTGCCACCCTCAAGGGGGGGGCAGGAACTGAAGCTTTCTTT.

Ten or more counts support this clone. The V call is TRBV27, the J call TRBJ1-1; maybe TRBD1 (5 bases). The CDR3 is 18 amino acids. Trimming took 1 base from V and 0 from J, leaving 18 bases between them. Germline assignment: CDR1 MNHEY and CDR2 SMNVEV (reference sequence). In DNA, the CDR3 is TGTGCCAGCAGTTTATGGGGGGGTTGGGGTGGAGTGAACACTGAAGCTTTCTTT. It yields the protein CASSLWGGWGGVNTEAFF.

This sequence joins TRBV27 and TRBJ2-1, with D perhaps matching TRBD2 (5 bases). Trimming cost V 0 bases and J 5 bases, with 8 bases left between them. The CDR3 length is 14 residues. Germline CDR1 reads MNHEY; CDR2 reads SMNVEV (reference sequence). The DNA of the CDR3 is TGTGCCAGCAGTTTATCTTCGGGGAACAATGAGCAGTTCTTC. Translation: CASSLSSGNNEQFF.

The chain couples TRBV4-3 to TRBJ1-1; 8 nucleotides agree with TRBD1. This CDR3 has 16 residues. Germline CDR1 reads LGHNA; CDR2 reads YSLEER. The V segment lost 2 bases and the J segment 4 bases; nucleotides outside the gene matches: 9. The CDR3 coding sequence is TGCGCCAGCAGCCAACTTCACGGACAGGGTGGCACTGAAGCTTTCTTT. It yields the protein CASSQLHGQGGTEAFF.

This chain uses TRBV15 with TRBJ2-3; TRBD2 might be the D (7 bases). Trimming took off 5 bases at V and 9 bases at J, with 12 bases between the two ends. This CDR3 has 12 residues. Germline assignment: CDR1 LNHNV and CDR2 YYDKDF (reference sequence). This chain's CDR3 is CATSVRGGTQYF. CDR3 sequence (DNA): TGTGCCACCAGCGTACGCGGGGGCACGCAGTATTTT.

The V call is TRBV7-2, the J call TRBJ2-3, with TRBD1 identical over 12 bases. From germline, CDR1 is SGHTA and CDR2 FQGNSA. The CDR3 has 15 residues. Trimming at V came to 5 bases and at J to 4 bases, leaving 4 bases not matched to a gene. The CDR3 spells CASSIGTGGSDTQYF. The CDR3 region has the DNA TGTGCCAGCAGCATTGGGACAGGGGGCTCAGATACGCAGTATTTT.

The chain links TRBV6-5 to TRBJ2-6; 11 bases are shared with TRBD1. The CDR3 consists of 12 residues. J was trimmed by 13 bases and V by 8 bases; bases with no gene match: 4. Germline assignment: CDR1 MNHEY and CDR2 SVGAGI. The chain's CDR3 is CASGTGGGVLTF. As DNA, the CDR3 is TGTGCCAGCGGGACAGGGGGTGGAGTCCTGACTTTC.

The genes are TRBV3-1 (or the pseudogene TRBV3-2) and TRBJ1-5, with 8 bases identical to TRBD1. Germline CDR1 reads LGHDT; CDR2 reads YNNKEL (reference sequence). The CDR3 loop spans 15 amino acids. V lost 9 bases and J lost 0; bases outside the gene matches: 7. Here the CDR3 DNA reads TGTGCCAGTTTGGACAGGGTCTATAGCAATCAGCCCCAGCATTTT. Amino acid sequence: CASLDRVYSNQPQHF.

CDR3 coding DNA: TGTGCCAGCAGCTTAGTACAGGGACGACCAGATACGCAGTATTTT. This codes for CASSLVQGRPDTQYF. The rearrangement joins TRBV7-2 to TRBJ2-3, with D possibly TRBD1 on 6 matching bases. In germline, CDR1 is SGHTA, CDR2 FQGNSA. This CDR3 comprises 15 residues. With 1 base removed from V and 4 bases from J, the gap between germline ends came to 12 bases.

The chain couples TRBV6-2 or TRBV6-3 to TRBJ1-5; 7 bases agree with TRBD1. The CDR3 runs 14 residues. Germline V gives CDR1 MNHEY, CDR2 SVGEGT. V lost 4 bases to trimming and J lost 5 bases; unmatched junction nucleotides: 5. Here the CDR3 DNA reads TGTGCCAGCAGTTCCCGACAGGGTGATCAGCCCCAGCATTTT. Translated, it gives CASSSRQGDQPQHF.

The chain recombines TRBV18 with TRBJ1-2; weak D call: TRBD1 (5 bases). Germline V CDR1 and CDR2: KGHSH, LQKENI. CDR3 size: 14 residues. Trimming shortened V by 0 bases and J by 8 bases, and 13 bases separated the two germline ends. CDR3 loop: CASSPPARGGGYTF. The CDR3 DNA sequence: TGTGCCAGCTCACCACCGGCGAGGGGAGGAGGCTACACCTTC.

Only a few counts were recorded for this clone. V usage is TRBV2 and J usage is TRBJ2-7, with 11 bases identical to TRBD1. V shed 0 bases, J shed 4 bases, and the junction held 8 bases outside the gene matches. The CDR3 runs 17 residues. CDR1 and CDR2 from the germline V gene are SNHLY and FYNNEI. The CDR3, as DNA: TGTGCCAGCAGTGAAGCGCTTCTAGGACAGGGGGCTTACGAGCAGTACTTC. Translating it yields CASSEALLGQGAYEQYF.